This T cell receptor (beta chain) was found in a study of T cells in Graves' hyperthyroidism and ophthalmopathy. This clonotype has at least ten counts. Its antigen is as yet unknown. Diagnostic assessment was based on clinical symptoms, serum thyroxine and TRAb, thyroid ultrasound and orbital computed tomography. CDR1 and CDR2 from the germline V gene are SQVTM and ANQGSEA. V dropped 4 bases and J dropped 1; count of bases not matched to a gene: 4. The CDR3 is made up of 15 amino acids. Researchers amplified the TCR beta CDR3 regions from RNA transcripts. The HTBI primer set drove a first-round RT-PCR of the TCR CDR3. One entry per CDR3 protein, called by TCRdb with MiXCR from the multiplex PCR reads. This table has roughly 700,000 distinct CDR3 sequences, 30% to 40% appearing once. Findings and caveats of the study: Most thyroid clonotypes expanded above 0.001 were also detected in blood.

Input material: blood. This receptor was obtained from a woman in her thirties or forties with Graves' hyperthyroidism. The chain recombines TRBV29-1 with TRBJ1-2; 12 nucleotides align to TRBD1. CDR3 sequence reads: CSVGDRGLGNYGYTF. The CDR3 DNA reads as TGCAGCGTTGGGGACAGGGGGCTAGGTAACTATGGCTACACCTTC. The variable domain in full, with the rest retrieved from reference TRBV29-1 and TRBJ1-2, is SAVISQKPSRDICQRGTSLTIQCQVDSQVTMMFWYRQQPGQSLTLIATANQGSEATYESGFVIDKFPISRPNLTFSTLTVSNMSPEDSSIYLCSVGDRGLGNYGYTFGSGTRLTVV.